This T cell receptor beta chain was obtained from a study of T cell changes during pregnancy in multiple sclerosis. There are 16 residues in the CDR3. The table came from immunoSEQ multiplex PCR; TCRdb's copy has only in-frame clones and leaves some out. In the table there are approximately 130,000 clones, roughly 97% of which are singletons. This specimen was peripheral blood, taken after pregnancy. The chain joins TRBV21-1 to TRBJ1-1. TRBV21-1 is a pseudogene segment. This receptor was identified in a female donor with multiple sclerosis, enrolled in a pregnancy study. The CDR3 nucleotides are TGTGCCAGCAGCAGCCACCCGTGGAGCGAGGACACTGAAGCTTTCTTT. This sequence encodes CASSSHPWSEDTEAFF.